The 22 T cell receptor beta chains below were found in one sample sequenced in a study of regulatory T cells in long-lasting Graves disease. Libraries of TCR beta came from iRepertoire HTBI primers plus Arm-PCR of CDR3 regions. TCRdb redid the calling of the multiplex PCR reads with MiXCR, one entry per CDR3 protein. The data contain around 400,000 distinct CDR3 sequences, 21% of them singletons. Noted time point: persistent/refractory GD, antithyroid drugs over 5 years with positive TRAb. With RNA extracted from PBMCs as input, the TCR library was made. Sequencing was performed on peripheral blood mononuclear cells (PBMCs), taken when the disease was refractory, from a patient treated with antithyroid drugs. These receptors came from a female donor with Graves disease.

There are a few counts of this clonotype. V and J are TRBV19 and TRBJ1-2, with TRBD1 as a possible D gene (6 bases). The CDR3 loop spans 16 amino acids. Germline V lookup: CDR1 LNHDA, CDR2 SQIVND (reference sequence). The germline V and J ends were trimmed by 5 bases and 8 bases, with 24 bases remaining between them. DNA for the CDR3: TGTGCCAGTAGTCCCCCCGAGCAGGGGAAAACTCAGGGCTACACCTTC. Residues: CASSPPEQGKTQGYTF. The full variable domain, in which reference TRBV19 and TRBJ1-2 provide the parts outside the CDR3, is DGGITQSPKYLFRKEGQNVTLSCEQNLNHDAMYWYRQDPGQGLRLIYYSQIVNDFQKGDIAEGYSVSREKKESFPLTVTSAQKNPTAFYLCASSPPEQGKTQGYTFGSGTRLTVV.

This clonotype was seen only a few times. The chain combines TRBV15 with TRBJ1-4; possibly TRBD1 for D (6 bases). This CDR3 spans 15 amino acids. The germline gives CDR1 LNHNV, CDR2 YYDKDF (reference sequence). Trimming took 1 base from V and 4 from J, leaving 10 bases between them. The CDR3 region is CATSRATGINEKLFF. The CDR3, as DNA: TGTGCCACCAGCAGAGCCACAGGGATTAATGAAAAACTGTTTTTT.

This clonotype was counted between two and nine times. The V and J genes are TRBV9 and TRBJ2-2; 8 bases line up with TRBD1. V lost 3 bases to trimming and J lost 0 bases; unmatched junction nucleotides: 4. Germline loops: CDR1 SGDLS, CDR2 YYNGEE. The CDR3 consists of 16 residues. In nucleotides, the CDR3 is TGTGCCAGCAGCGCCGGGACAGGCTCGAACACCGGGGAGCTGTTTTTT. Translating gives CASSAGTGSNTGELFF. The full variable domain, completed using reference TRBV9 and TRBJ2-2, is DSGVTQTPKHLITATGQRVTLRCSPRSGDLSVYWYQQSLDQGLQFLIQYYNGEERAKGNILERFSAQQFPDLHSELNLSSLELGDSALYFCASSAGTGSNTGELFFGEGSRLTVL.

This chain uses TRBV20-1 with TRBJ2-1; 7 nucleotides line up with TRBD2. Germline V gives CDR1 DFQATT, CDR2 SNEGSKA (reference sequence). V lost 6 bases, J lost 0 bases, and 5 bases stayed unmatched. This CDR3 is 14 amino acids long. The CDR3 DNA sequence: TGCAGTGCGTTCGGCGGGAGCTCCTACAATGAGCAGTTCTTC. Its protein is CSAFGGSSYNEQFF.

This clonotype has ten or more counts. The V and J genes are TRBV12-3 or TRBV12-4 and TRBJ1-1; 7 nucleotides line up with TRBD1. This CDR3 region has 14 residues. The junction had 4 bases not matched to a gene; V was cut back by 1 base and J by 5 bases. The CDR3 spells CASSLGRGSTEAFF. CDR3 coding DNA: TGTGCCAGCAGTTTAGGCAGGGGGAGTACTGAAGCTTTCTTT.

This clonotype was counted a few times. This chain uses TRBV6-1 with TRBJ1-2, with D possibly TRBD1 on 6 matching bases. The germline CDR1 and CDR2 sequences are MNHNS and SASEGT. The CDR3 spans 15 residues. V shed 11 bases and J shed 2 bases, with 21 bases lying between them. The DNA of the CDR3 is TGTGCCGCCGCGCCAAGACAGGAAACGAACTATGGCTACACCTTC. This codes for CAAAPRQETNYGYTF.

This CDR3 reads CASSQLSGTGLEQYF. In DNA, the CDR3 is TGTGCCAGCAGCCAATTAAGTGGGACAGGGCTCGAGCAGTACTTC. The rearrangement joins TRBV3-1 to TRBJ2-7, with 9 bases lining up with TRBD1. Trimming at V came to 2 bases and at J to 6 bases, leaving 8 bases not matched to a gene. CDR1 is LGHDT and CDR2 is YNNKEL in the germline V gene (reference sequence). This CDR3 region has 15 residues.

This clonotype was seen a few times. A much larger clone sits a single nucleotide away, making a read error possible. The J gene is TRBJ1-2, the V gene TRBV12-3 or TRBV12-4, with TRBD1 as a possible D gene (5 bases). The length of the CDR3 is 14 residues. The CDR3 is CASRGEGPLYGHTF. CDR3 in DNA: TGTGCCAGCAGGGGGGAGGGGCCCCTCTATGGCCACACCTTC.

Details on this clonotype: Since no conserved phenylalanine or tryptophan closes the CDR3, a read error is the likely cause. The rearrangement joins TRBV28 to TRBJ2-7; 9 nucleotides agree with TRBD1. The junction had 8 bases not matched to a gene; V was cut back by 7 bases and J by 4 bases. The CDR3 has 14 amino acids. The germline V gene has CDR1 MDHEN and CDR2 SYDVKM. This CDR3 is CASTTGTGIYEQYL. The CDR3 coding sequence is TGTGCCAGCACCACCGGGACAGGGATTTACGAGCAGTACCTC.

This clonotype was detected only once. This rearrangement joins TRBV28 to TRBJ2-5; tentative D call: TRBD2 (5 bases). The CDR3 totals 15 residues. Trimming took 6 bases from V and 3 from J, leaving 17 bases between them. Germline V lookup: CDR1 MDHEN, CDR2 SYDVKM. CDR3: CASSHYGKAKETQYF. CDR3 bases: TGTGCCAGCAGCCACTACGGGAAGGCCAAAGAGACCCAGTACTTC.

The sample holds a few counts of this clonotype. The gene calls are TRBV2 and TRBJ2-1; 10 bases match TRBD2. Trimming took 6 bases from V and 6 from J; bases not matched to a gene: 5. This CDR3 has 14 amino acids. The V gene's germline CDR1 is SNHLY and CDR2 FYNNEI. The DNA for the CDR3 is TGTGCCAGCAGCCTAAGCGGGAGGGCCAATGAGCAGTTCTTC. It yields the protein CASSLSGRANEQFF.

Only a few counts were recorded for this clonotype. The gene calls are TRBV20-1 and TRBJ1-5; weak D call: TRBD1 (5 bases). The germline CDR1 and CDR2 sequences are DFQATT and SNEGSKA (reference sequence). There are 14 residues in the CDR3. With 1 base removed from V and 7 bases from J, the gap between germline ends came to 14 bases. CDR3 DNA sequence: TGCAGTGCTAGAGCGGGCGGGGGAGGACAGCCCCAGCATTTT. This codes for CSARAGGGGQPQHF.

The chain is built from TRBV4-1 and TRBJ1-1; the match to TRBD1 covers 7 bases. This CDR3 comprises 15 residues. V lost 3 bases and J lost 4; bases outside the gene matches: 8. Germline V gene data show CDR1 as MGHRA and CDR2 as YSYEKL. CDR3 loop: CASSQPTRDSTEAFF. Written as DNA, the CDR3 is TGCGCCAGCAGCCAGCCGACCCGGGACAGCACTGAAGCTTTCTTT.

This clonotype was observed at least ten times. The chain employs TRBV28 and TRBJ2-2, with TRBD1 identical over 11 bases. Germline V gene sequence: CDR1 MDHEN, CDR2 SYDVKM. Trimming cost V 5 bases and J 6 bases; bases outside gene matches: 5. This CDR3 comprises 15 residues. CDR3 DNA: TGTGCCAGCAGTAATCCGGGACAGGGGGCCGGGGAGCTGTTTTTT. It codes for CASSNPGQGAGELFF. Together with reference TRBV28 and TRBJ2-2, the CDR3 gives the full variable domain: DVKVTQSSRYLVKRTGEKVFLECVQDMDHENMFWYRQDPGLGLRLIYFSYDVKMKEKGDIPEGYSVSREKKERFSLILESASTNQTSMYLCASSNPGQGAGELFFGEGSRLTVL.

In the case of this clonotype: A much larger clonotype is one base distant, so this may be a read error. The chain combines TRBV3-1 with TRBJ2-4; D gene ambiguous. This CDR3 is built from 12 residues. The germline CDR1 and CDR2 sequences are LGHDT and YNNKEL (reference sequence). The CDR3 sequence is CASSQARNIRYF. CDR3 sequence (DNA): TGTGCCAGCAGCCAAGCTAGAAACATTCGGTACTTC.

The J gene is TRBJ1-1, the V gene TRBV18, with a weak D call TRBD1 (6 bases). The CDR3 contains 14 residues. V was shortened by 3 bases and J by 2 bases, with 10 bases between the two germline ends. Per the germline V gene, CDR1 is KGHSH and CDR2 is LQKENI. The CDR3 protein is CASSPRQDNTEAFF. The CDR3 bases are TGTGCCAGCTCACCGCGACAGGACAACACTGAAGCTTTCTTT.

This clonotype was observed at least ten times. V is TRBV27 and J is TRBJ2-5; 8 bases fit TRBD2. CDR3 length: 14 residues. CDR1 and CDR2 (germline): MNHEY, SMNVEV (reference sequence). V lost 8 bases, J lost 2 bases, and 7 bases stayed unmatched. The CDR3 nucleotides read TGTGCCAGCGGGAGCGGGAGAGCACAAGAGACCCAGTACTTC. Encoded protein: CASGSGRAQETQYF.

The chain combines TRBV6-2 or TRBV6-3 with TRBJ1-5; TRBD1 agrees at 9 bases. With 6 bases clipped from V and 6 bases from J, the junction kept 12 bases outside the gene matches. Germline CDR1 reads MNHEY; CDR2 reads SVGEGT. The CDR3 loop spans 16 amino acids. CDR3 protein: CASRPLTGGGGQPQHF. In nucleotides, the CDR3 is TGTGCCAGCAGACCCCTGACAGGGGGAGGTGGTCAGCCCCAGCATTTT.

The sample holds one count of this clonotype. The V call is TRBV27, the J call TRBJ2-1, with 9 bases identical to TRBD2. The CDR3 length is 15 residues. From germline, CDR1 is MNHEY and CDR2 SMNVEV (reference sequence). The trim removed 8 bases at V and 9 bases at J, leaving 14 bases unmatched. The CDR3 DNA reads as TGTGCCAGCGGTACCAGCGGGGGGTCTTCTGGTGAGCAGTTCTTC. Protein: CASGTSGGSSGEQFF.

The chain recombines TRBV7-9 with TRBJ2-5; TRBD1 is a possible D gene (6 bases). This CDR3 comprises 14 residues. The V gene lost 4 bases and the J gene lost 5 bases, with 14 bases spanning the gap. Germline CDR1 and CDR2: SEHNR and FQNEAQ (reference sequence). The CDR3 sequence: CASSSTDSSETQYF. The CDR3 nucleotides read TGTGCCAGCAGCTCGACGGACAGCTCGGAGACCCAGTACTTC.

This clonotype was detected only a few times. CDR3: CSARSTGGADTQYF. The DNA of the CDR3 is TGCAGTGCCAGGTCCACAGGGGGGGCGGATACGCAGTATTTT. The chain has TRBV20-1 and TRBJ2-3, with TRBD1 as a possible D gene (8 bases). V lost 6 bases, J lost 6 bases, and 19 bases lay in between. CDR1 DFQATT and CDR2 SNEGSKA come from the germline V gene (reference sequence). The length of the CDR3 is 14 residues.

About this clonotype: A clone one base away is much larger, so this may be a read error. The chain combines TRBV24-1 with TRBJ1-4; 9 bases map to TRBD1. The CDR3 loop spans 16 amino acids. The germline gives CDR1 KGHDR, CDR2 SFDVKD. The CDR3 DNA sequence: TGTACCACCAGTGAAGACGCGACAGGGGGGAATGAAAAACTGTTTTTT. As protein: CTTSEDATGGNEKLFF.